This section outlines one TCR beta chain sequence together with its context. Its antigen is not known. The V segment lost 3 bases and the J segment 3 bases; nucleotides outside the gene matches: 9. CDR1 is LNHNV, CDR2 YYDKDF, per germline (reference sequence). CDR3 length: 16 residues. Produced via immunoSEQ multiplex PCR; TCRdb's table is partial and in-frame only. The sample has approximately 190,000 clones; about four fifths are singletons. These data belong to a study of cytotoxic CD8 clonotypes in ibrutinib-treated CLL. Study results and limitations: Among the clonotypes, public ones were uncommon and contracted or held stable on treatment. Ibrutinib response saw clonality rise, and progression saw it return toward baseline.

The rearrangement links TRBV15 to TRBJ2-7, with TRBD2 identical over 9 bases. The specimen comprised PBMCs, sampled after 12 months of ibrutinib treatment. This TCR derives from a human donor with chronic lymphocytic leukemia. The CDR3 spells CATSSNGASGIYEQYF. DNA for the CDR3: TGTGCCACCAGCAGCAATGGGGCTAGCGGGATCTACGAGCAGTACTTC.